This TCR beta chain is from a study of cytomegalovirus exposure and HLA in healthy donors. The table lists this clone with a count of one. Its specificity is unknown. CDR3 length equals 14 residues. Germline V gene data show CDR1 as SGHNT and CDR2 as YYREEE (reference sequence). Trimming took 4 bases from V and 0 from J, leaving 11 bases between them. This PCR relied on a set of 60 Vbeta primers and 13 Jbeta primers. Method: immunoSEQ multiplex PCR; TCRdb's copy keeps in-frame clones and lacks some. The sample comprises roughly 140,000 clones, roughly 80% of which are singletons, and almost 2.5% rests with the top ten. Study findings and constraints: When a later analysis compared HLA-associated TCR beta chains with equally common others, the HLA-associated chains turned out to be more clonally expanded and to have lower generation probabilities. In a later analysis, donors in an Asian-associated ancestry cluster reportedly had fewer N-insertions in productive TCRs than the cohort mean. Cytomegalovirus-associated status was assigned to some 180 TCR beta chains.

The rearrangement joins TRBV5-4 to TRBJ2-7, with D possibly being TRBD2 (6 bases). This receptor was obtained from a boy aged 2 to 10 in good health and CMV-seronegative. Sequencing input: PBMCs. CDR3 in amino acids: CASSPGGISYEQYF. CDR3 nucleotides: TGTGCCAGCAGCCCAGGCGGGATCTCCTACGAGCAGTACTTC.